This T cell receptor (beta chain) stems from a study of Tregs in tolerant kidney transplant recipients. Assay used: immunoSEQ multiplex PCR; TCRdb lists only in-frame clones, some missing. The sample holds over 50,000 clones, 65% to 85% seen once. Germline CDR1 is SGHDT and CDR2 is YYEEEE. The CDR3 has 14 amino acids. V was clipped by 0 bases and J by 4 bases, with 10 bases between them. Sample: CD4+ T cells from blood. This rearrangement joins TRBV5-6 to TRBJ1-1, with unresolved D. This receptor was obtained from a human donor in good health. The CDR3 nucleotides are TGTGCCAGCAGCTTGGGAATCGCGGGCACTGAAGCTTTCTTT. Translated: CASSLGIAGTEAFF.